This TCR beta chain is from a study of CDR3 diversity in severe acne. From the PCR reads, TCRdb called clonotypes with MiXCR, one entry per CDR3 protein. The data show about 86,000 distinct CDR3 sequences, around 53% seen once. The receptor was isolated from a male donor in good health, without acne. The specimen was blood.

CDR3 DNA sequence: TGTGCCAGCAGCGATACGGGGCGGGGAAACAATGAGCAGTTCTTC. Residues: CASSDTGRGNNEQFF. The rearrangement links TRBV7-2 to TRBJ2-6; perhaps TRBD2 as D (6 bases). The end of the DNA fits TRBJ2-1 better, so the J call may be wrong. Germline loops: CDR1 SGHTA, CDR2 FQGNSA. The CDR3 is 15 residues long.